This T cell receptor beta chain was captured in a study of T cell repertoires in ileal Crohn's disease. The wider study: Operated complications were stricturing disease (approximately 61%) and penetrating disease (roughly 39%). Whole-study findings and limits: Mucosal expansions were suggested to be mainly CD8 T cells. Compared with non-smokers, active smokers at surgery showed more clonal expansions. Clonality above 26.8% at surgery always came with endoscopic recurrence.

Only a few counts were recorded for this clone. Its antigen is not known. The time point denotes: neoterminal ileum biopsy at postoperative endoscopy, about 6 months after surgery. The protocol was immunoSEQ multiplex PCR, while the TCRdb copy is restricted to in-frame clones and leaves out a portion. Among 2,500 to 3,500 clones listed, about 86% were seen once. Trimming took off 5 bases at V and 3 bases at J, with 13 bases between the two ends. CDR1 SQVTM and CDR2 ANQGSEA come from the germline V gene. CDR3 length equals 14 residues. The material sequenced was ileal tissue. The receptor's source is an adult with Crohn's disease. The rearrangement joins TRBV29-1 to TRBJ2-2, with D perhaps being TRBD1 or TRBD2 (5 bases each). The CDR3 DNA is TGCAGCGTTCAACGTGGGGACCACACCGGGGAGCTGTTTTTT. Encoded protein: CSVQRGDHTGELFF.